This section outlines one T cell receptor (beta chain) sequence together with its context. The CDR3 spans 17 residues. In germline, CDR1 is LNHNV, CDR2 YYDKDF (reference sequence). J lost 2 bases, V lost 2 bases, and 10 bases had no gene match. Generated by immunoSEQ multiplex PCR, the TCRdb table keeps only in-frame clones and is missing some. The sample lists about 81,000 clones; 96% were seen once. This record belongs to a study of technical replicates of blood from a few donors. This chain connects TRBV15 to TRBJ2-7; 9 bases match TRBD2. This TCR came from a human donor in good health. The specimen sequenced was T cells isolated from PBMCs. The CDR3 coding sequence is TGTGCCACCAGCAGATCAACCGTAGCGGGAGATGCCTACGAGCAGTACTTC. This encodes CATSRSTVAGDAYEQYF.